This TCR beta chain came from a study of T-cell memory formation after mild COVID-19. TCRdb reprocessed the 5' RACE reads via MiXCR and lists one record per CDR3 protein. The sample lists some 100,000 distinct CDR3 sequences, approximately 10% occurring once. This CDR3 is built from 16 residues. J lost 1 base, V lost 1 base, and 6 bases had no gene match. The germline CDR1 and CDR2 sequences are DFQATT and SNEGSKA (reference sequence). The TCR originated in a man aged 18 to 30 who had mild COVID-19 (a few samples of this study predate the infection). Cell type and time point are not known. This sequence joins TRBV20-1 and TRBJ2-7; 11 nucleotides agree with TRBD2. The material sequenced was PBMCs or a T cell subset sorted from them (not recorded which). CDR3 bases: TGCAGTGCTAGAGCACTAGCGGGGGTTCGGTCCTACGAGCAGTACTTC. This sequence encodes CSARALAGVRSYEQYF.